One sample yielded the 30 T cell receptor beta chains listed below, sequenced in a study of shared clonotypes between healthy human individuals. TCRdb's copy holds only in-frame clones and misses some; the assay was immunoSEQ multiplex PCR. The sample has more than 1,200,000 clones, roughly 98.5% seen once. The sequencing sample was made of naive CD4+ T cells sorted from blood. Subset of the sample: CD45RA+ positively selected. These receptors came from a man under 40 in good health.

The V call is TRBV10-3, the J call TRBJ1-4; maybe TRBD1 (6 bases). The V end lost 5 bases, the J end lost 7 bases, and 14 bases lay between the germline ends. This CDR3 has 14 amino acids. Germline CDR1 ENHRY, CDR2 SYGVKD. CDR3 region: CAISTSGGGEKLFF. Written as DNA, the CDR3 is TGTGCCATCAGTACCTCTGGGGGCGGTGAAAAACTGTTTTTT.

The chain combines TRBV29-1 with TRBJ2-7; 8 nucleotides line up with TRBD1. The CDR3 has 15 amino acids. After removal of 3 bases from V and 2 bases from J, the junction contained 9 bases not matched to a gene. Germline CDR1 SQVTM, CDR2 ANQGSEA. CDR3 nucleotide sequence: TGCAGCGTTGACGTCCGGGACAGGTCCACCTACGAGCAGTACTTC. This codes for CSVDVRDRSTYEQYF.

The V gene is TRBV5-4, the J gene TRBJ2-5; tentatively, D is TRBD1 or TRBD2 (6 bases each). Trimming cost V 4 bases and J 5 bases, with 21 bases left between them. This CDR3 is 16 amino acids long. Per the germline V gene, CDR1 is SGHNT and CDR2 is YYREEE (reference sequence). Here the CDR3 reads CASSPAVKRGAETQYF. In nucleotides, the CDR3 is TGTGCCAGCAGCCCTGCGGTCAAGAGGGGGGCGGAGACCCAGTACTTC.

The J gene is TRBJ1-1, the V gene TRBV5-8; weak D call: TRBD1 (6 bases). V dropped 1 base and J dropped 1 base, with 11 bases sitting between them. The germline V gene encodes CDR1 SGHTS and CDR2 YDEGEE. The CDR3 is 15 amino acids. CDR3 loop: CASSLSGHTNTEAFF. CDR3 nucleotide sequence: TGTGCCAGCAGCTTGTCGGGACATACGAACACTGAAGCTTTCTTT. The full variable domain, with the rest looked up from reference TRBV5-8 and TRBJ1-1, is EAGVTQSPTHLIKTRGQQATLRCSPISGHTSVYWYQQALGLGLQFLLWYDEGEERNRGNFPPRFSGRQFPNYSSELNVNALELEDSALYLCASSLSGHTNTEAFFGQGTRLTVV.

The chain recombines TRBV2 with TRBJ2-7; D unclear. CDR1 SNHLY and CDR2 FYNNEI come from the germline V gene. This CDR3 has 12 residues. V lost 6 bases and J lost 6, with 12 bases in between. In nucleotides, the CDR3 is TGTGCCAGCAGCAACACACGCAGCGAGCAGTACTTC. This sequence encodes CASSNTRSEQYF. Full variable domain (outside the CDR3, taken from reference TRBV2 and TRBJ2-7): EPEVTQTPSHQVTQMGQEVILRCVPISNHLYFYWYRQILGQKVEFLVSFYNNEISEKSEIFDDQFSVERPDGSNFTLKIRSTKLEDSAMYFCASSNTRSEQYFGPGTRLTVT.

In regard to this clone: Other DNA sequences in the sample encode the same CDR3. The V call is TRBV5-8, the J call TRBJ1-5; D gene uncertain. The CDR3 extends over 11 amino acids. Germline lookup yields CDR1 SGHTS and CDR2 YDEGEE. V was pared by 4 bases and J by 4 bases, with 3 bases between. CDR3 in amino acids: CASSLNQPQHF. The DNA for the CDR3 is TGTGCCAGCAGCCTAAATCAGCCCCAGCATTTT.

This chain joins TRBV6-1 and TRBJ1-5; 7 bases align to TRBD1. Per germline, CDR1 MNHNS and CDR2 SASEGT. This CDR3 region has 13 residues. Trimming removed 8 bases from V and 5 bases from J; junction bases left unmatched: 6. CDR3 DNA: TGTGCCAGCCAGACAGGGAGCGATCAGCCCCAGCATTTT. It encodes CASQTGSDQPQHF.

The chain carries TRBV5-5 and TRBJ2-5; D is possibly TRBD1 (6 bases). This CDR3 is built from 14 residues. With 4 bases removed from V and 0 bases from J, the gap between germline ends came to 10 bases. The germline gives CDR1 SGHKS, CDR2 YYEKEE (reference sequence). The CDR3 region is CASSRWTDQETQYF. The CDR3 nucleotides are TGTGCCAGCAGCCGATGGACAGACCAAGAGACCCAGTACTTC.

The V call is TRBV7-8, the J call TRBJ1-5; D remains ambiguous. The germline gives CDR1 SGHVS, CDR2 FQNEAQ. V lost 3 bases to trimming and J lost 5 bases, with 8 bases between them. This CDR3 region has 13 residues. The chain's CDR3 is CASSLDGYQPQHF. The CDR3 nucleotides are TGTGCCAGCAGCTTGGACGGCTATCAGCCCCAGCATTTT.

This sequence joins TRBV5-8 and TRBJ1-5; 7 nucleotides agree with TRBD1. In germline, CDR1 is SGHTS, CDR2 YDEGEE. CDR3 size: 16 residues. With V trimmed by 0 bases and J by 1 base, 4 bases remained unmatched. Here the CDR3 reads CASSLGTGRSNQPQHF. The CDR3 bases are TGTGCCAGCAGCTTGGGGACAGGTCGGAGCAATCAGCCCCAGCATTTT.

The chain joins TRBV7-9 to TRBJ2-5, with TRBD2 matching over 7 bases. V trimming: 3 bases; J trimming: 5 bases; junction bases outside the gene matches: 9. CDR3 length: 15 residues. CDR1 is SEHNR and CDR2 is FQNEAQ in the germline V gene (reference sequence). DNA for the CDR3: TGTGCCAGCAGCTTGAGTAGCGGGTACTGGGAGACCCAGTACTTC. Its translation: CASSLSSGYWETQYF.

As concerns this clone: Distinct nucleotide sequences in the sample also encode this CDR3. The chain couples TRBV6-1 to TRBJ1-4; D gene uncertain. This CDR3 is built from 12 residues. CDR1 and CDR2 from the germline V gene are MNHNS and SASEGT. V lost 2 bases and J 7 bases, leaving 5 bases between the germline ends. The CDR3 DNA reads TGTGCCAGCAGTGAACTGGGTGAAAAACTGTTTTTT. Amino acid sequence: CASSELGEKLFF.

The rearrangement links TRBV28 to TRBJ2-7, with D possibly matching TRBD1 (5 bases). Between the trimmed V and J ends, which lost 0 bases and 2 bases, there was a span of 11 bases. The CDR3 is made up of 15 amino acids. Germline V gene sequence: CDR1 MDHEN, CDR2 SYDVKM. CDR3 sequence (DNA): TGTGCCAGCAGTTTATGGGCAGGGTCGACCTACGAGCAGTACTTC. Amino acid sequence: CASSLWAGSTYEQYF.

The chain carries TRBV19 and TRBJ2-7; weak D call: TRBD2 (6 bases). Germline CDR1 LNHDA, CDR2 SQIVND (reference sequence). Trimming stripped 6 bases from V and 0 bases from J, with 15 bases between. The CDR3 is 15 residues long. The CDR3 loop is CASSLTAGPSYEQYF. DNA for the CDR3: TGTGCCAGTAGCTTGACTGCGGGACCCTCCTACGAGCAGTACTTC.

V usage is TRBV29-1 and J usage is TRBJ2-5; the match to TRBD1 covers 10 bases. The CDR3 consists of 17 residues. Losses at the gene ends were 4 bases for V and 4 bases for J; bases not matched to a gene: 15. Per germline, CDR1 SQVTM and CDR2 ANQGSEA. CDR3 residues: CSVVGSEVGQGRETQYF. The CDR3 DNA reads as TGCAGCGTTGTGGGTAGTGAAGTGGGACAGGGGAGAGAGACCCAGTACTTC.

This chain uses TRBV11-3 with TRBJ2-5; TRBD2 matches 8 bases. V shed 4 bases and J 1 base; nucleotides not matched to a gene: 5. CDR1 and CDR2 (germline): SGHNT, YENEEA. The CDR3 is made up of 15 amino acids. CDR3 DNA: TGTGCCAGCAGCTCGGGACTAGGGGGCCAAGAGACCCAGTACTTC. This translates into CASSSGLGGQETQYF.

Of note for this clone: The junction and the germline gene differ at one end; a read error may be behind it. This chain uses TRBV7-7 with TRBJ2-2; D possibly matches TRBD1 or TRBD2 (5 bases each). This CDR3 region has 14 residues. Per germline, CDR1 SSHAT and CDR2 FNYEAQ (reference sequence). CDR3: CASSRDPNTGELFF. DNA for the CDR3: TGTGCTAGCAGCCGGGACCCGAACACCGGGGAGCTGTTTTTT.

This chain joins TRBV6-4 and TRBJ1-1; possible D gene TRBD1, 5 bases. The CDR3 spans 13 residues. V shed 6 bases and J shed 6 bases, with 14 bases lying between them. Germline V CDR1 and CDR2: MRHNA, SNTAGT. The CDR3, as DNA: TGTGCCAGCAGGGAATACCCAGGGTCTGAAGCTTTCTTT. This encodes CASREYPGSEAFF.

Remarks on this clone: Other DNA sequences of this sample code for an identical CDR3. This sequence joins TRBV5-4 and TRBJ2-1; 9 bases match TRBD2. The CDR3 length is 15 residues. Germline V lookup: CDR1 SGHNT, CDR2 YYREEE (reference sequence). Trimming cost V 2 bases and J 4 bases; bases outside gene matches: 4. In nucleotides, the CDR3 is TGTGCCAGCAGCTTAGGCGGGAGGGGATACAATGAGCAGTTCTTC. Translated: CASSLGGRGYNEQFF. Full variable domain (outside the CDR3, taken from reference TRBV5-4 and TRBJ2-1): ETGVTQSPTHLIKTRGQQVTLRCSSQSGHNTVSWYQQALGQGPQFIFQYYREEENGRGNFPPRFSGLQFPNYSSELNVNALELDDSALYLCASSLGGRGYNEQFFGPGTRLTVL.

This clone was found once. The gene calls are TRBV7-2 and TRBJ1-5, with D maybe TRBD1 (6 bases). This CDR3 comprises 13 residues. Between the trimmed V and J ends, which lost 5 bases and 6 bases, there was a span of 11 bases. Per the germline V gene, CDR1 is SGHTA and CDR2 is FQGNSA. CDR3: CASSPPGVQPQHF. Written as DNA, the CDR3 is TGTGCCAGCAGCCCCCCAGGGGTTCAGCCCCAGCATTTT.

The chain uses TRBV30 and TRBJ2-1; 9 bases agree with TRBD1. Germline trimming cut 2 bases from V and 5 bases from J; bases unmatched to any gene: 10. The CDR3 sequence is 16 residues long. CDR1 GTSNPN and CDR2 SVGIG come from the germline V gene (reference sequence). CDR3 loop: CAWSRFGTGYDNEQFF. CDR3 nucleotides: TGTGCCTGGAGTAGGTTCGGGACAGGGTATGACAATGAGCAGTTCTTC.

The V gene is TRBV6-5, the J gene TRBJ2-5, with D perhaps matching TRBD2 (7 bases). From germline, CDR1 is MNHEY and CDR2 SVGAGI. The CDR3 is 15 amino acids. V was cut by 4 bases and J by 5 bases, with 17 bases left in between. The CDR3 coding sequence is TGTGCCAGCAGTTCGGCCGGGGGGCAAAGGGAGACCCAGTACTTC. Translating it yields CASSSAGGQRETQYF.

The chain has TRBV11-3 and TRBJ2-2; D possibly corresponds to TRBD1 (6 bases). The germline V gene has CDR1 SGHNT and CDR2 YENEEA. Trimming pared 6 bases from V and 1 base from J, leaving 18 bases between. The CDR3 has 17 residues. The CDR3: CASSFVPLTGNTGELFF. The CDR3 nucleotides are TGTGCCAGCAGTTTTGTTCCCCTGACAGGGAACACCGGGGAGCTGTTTTTT.

V usage is TRBV5-4 and J usage is TRBJ2-5, with TRBD1 matching over 8 bases. This CDR3 region has 15 residues. With 5 bases clipped from V and 5 bases from J, the junction kept 11 bases outside the gene matches. Germline CDR1 and CDR2: SGHNT and YYREEE (reference sequence). CDR3 loop: CASRIAGGKRETQYF. CDR3 nucleotide sequence: TGTGCCAGCAGGATTGCAGGGGGCAAGAGGGAGACCCAGTACTTC. Combining the CDR3 with reference TRBV5-4 and TRBJ2-5 gives the whole variable domain ETGVTQSPTHLIKTRGQQVTLRCSSQSGHNTVSWYQQALGQGPQFIFQYYREEENGRGNFPPRFSGLQFPNYSSELNVNALELDDSALYLCASRIAGGKRETQYFGPGTRLLVL.

The rearrangement joins TRBV27 to TRBJ2-1, with D unresolved. CDR1 is MNHEY, CDR2 SMNVEV, per germline (reference sequence). V was pared by 0 bases and J by 3 bases, with 6 bases between. The CDR3 covers 14 residues. CDR3 coding DNA: TGTGCCAGCAGTTTATCGAAATTCTACAATGAGCAGTTCTTC. Its protein is CASSLSKFYNEQFF.

This chain connects TRBV6-6 to TRBJ2-3; 8 nucleotides line up with TRBD2. After removal of 6 bases from V and 4 bases from J, the junction contained 6 bases not matched to a gene. CDR3 length: 14 amino acids. Germline lookup yields CDR1 MNHNY and CDR2 SVGAGI (reference sequence). CDR3 bases: TGTGCCAGCAGATTAGCGGGAATGTCAGATACGCAGTATTTT. Translated, it gives CASRLAGMSDTQYF.

The V and J genes are TRBV11-2 and TRBJ2-2, with D maybe TRBD1 (5 bases). Germline assignment: CDR1 SGHAT and CDR2 FQNNGV. V lost 5 bases, J lost 3 bases, and 16 bases lay in between. The CDR3 is 16 residues long. In DNA, the CDR3 is TGTGCCAGCAGCCAGAATGGCGCAGGGTACACCGGGGAGCTGTTTTTT. Translating it yields CASSQNGAGYTGELFF. Together with reference TRBV11-2 and TRBJ2-2, the CDR3 gives the full variable domain: EAGVAQSPRYKIIEKRQSVAFWCNPISGHATLYWYQQILGQGPKLLIQFQNNGVVDDSQLPKDRFSAERLKGVDSTLKIQPAKLEDSAVYLCASSQNGAGYTGELFFGEGSRLTVL.

The V call is TRBV19, the J call TRBJ2-1; 7 bases are shared with TRBD2. V gave up 5 bases and J gave up 8 bases; unmatched junction bases: 12. In germline, CDR1 is LNHDA, CDR2 SQIVND (reference sequence). CDR3 size: 15 residues. The CDR3 DNA sequence: TGTGCCAGTAGTCTCCCGGGACTACCTCCCGATGAGCAGTTCTTC. Amino acid sequence: CASSLPGLPPDEQFF.

This clone was detected only once. This sequence joins TRBV7-2 and TRBJ2-7; no firm D call. Germline lookup yields CDR1 SGHTA and CDR2 FQGNSA. This CDR3 spans 12 amino acids. V dropped 3 bases and J dropped 3 bases, with 6 bases sitting between them. The DNA of the CDR3 is TGTGCCAGCAGCTTCGACCGCTACGAGCAGTACTTC. Translation: CASSFDRYEQYF.

The J gene is TRBJ2-1, the V gene TRBV7-6, with 10 positions matching TRBD2. J was trimmed by 8 bases and V by 4 bases; bases with no gene match: 2. This CDR3 region has 13 residues. CDR1 is SGHVS and CDR2 is FNYEAQ in the germline V gene. The CDR3 here is CASSSSGRDEQFF. For the CDR3, the DNA is TGTGCCAGCAGCTCTAGCGGGAGAGATGAGCAGTTCTTC.